This entry lists 21 T cell receptor beta chains sequenced from one sample in a study of T cells in Graves' hyperthyroidism and ophthalmopathy. Researchers took RNA transcripts and amplified the TCR beta CDR3 regions from them. First-round RT-PCR targeting the TCR CDR3 was performed with the HTBI primer set. TCRdb fed the multiplex PCR reads into MiXCR, producing one record per CDR3 protein. Among more than 500,000 distinct CDR3 sequences listed, 15% to 20% were seen once. Material for sequencing was blood. The receptors originated from a woman under 40 with Graves' hyperthyroidism.

This clonotype has at least ten counts. The rearrangement uses TRBV7-2 and TRBJ2-7, with D possibly being TRBD1 or TRBD2 (6 bases each). The germline CDR1 and CDR2 sequences are SGHTA and FQGNSA. V lost 5 bases, J lost 9 bases, and 17 bases lay in between. The CDR3 runs 13 residues. CDR3 region: CASSIGGWGVQYF. CDR3 nucleotides: TGTGCCAGCAGCATTGGGGGCTGGGGGGTGCAGTACTTC.

The gene calls are TRBV20-1 and TRBJ1-2; 7 nucleotides align to TRBD1. This CDR3 is built from 14 residues. Germline V lookup: CDR1 DFQATT, CDR2 SNEGSKA (reference sequence). V lost 1 base, J lost 4 bases, and 6 bases stayed unmatched. CDR3 protein: CSARARGTAYGYTF. CDR3 coding DNA: TGCAGTGCTAGAGCTCGGGGGACAGCCTATGGCTACACCTTC.

This chain joins TRBV11-3 and TRBJ1-1, with unresolved D. Germline V lookup: CDR1 SGHNT, CDR2 YENEEA. This CDR3 has 17 residues. Trimming pared 0 bases from V and 0 bases from J, leaving 14 bases between. The CDR3 protein is CASSLDHPRGLNTEAFF. The CDR3 DNA sequence: TGTGCCAGCAGCTTAGATCACCCACGGGGTCTGAACACTGAAGCTTTCTTT.

This chain uses TRBV30 with TRBJ2-3, with 8 bases aligning to TRBD2. Trimming at V came to 1 base and at J to 1 base, leaving 7 bases not matched to a gene. Per germline, CDR1 GTSNPN and CDR2 SVGIG (reference sequence). The CDR3 covers 16 residues. CDR3 sequence: CAWSGKSTSGTDTQYF. CDR3 nucleotide sequence: TGTGCCTGGAGTGGCAAATCGACTAGCGGCACAGATACGCAGTATTTT.

In its sample, this clonotype was seen many times. This rearrangement joins TRBV29-1 to TRBJ2-1; a possible D gene is TRBD2 (6 bases). V was shortened by 4 bases and J by 3 bases, with 10 bases between the two germline ends. CDR3 length: 13 residues. Looked up from germline, CDR1 is SQVTM and CDR2 is ANQGSEA. The CDR3 loop is CSVGGGIYNEQFF. The CDR3, as DNA: TGCAGCGTTGGTGGGGGGATCTACAATGAGCAGTTCTTC.

The CDR3 DNA follows: TGTGCCACCTCCGCCGGGCGAACGGGCTACGAGCAGTACTTC. Translation: CATSAGRTGYEQYF. The chain combines TRBV19 with TRBJ2-7; unclear D gene. V lost 10 bases and J 3 bases, leaving 19 bases between the germline ends. This CDR3 comprises 14 residues. The germline V gene has CDR1 LNHDA and CDR2 SQIVND (reference sequence).

This clonotype showed up many times. The chain carries TRBV28 and TRBJ2-7, with TRBD2 matching 8 bases. CDR3 size: 13 residues. In germline, CDR1 is MDHEN, CDR2 SYDVKM. V was pared by 9 bases and J by 4 bases, with 8 bases of the junction left unmatched. The CDR3, as DNA: TGTGCCAGTAAAGCGGGAGCGGGATACGAGCAGTACTTC. Amino acid sequence: CASKAGAGYEQYF.

This chain uses TRBV5-8 with TRBJ1-4; tentative D call: TRBD1 (6 bases). The germline V and J ends were trimmed by 1 base and 7 bases, with 8 bases remaining between them. CDR1 SGHTS and CDR2 YDEGEE come from the germline V gene. CDR3 length equals 13 residues. CDR3 DNA: TGTGCCAGCAGCTTGTTACAGGGTGAAAAACTGTTTTTT. Its translation is CASSLLQGEKLFF.

V usage is TRBV6-1 and J usage is TRBJ1-5, with D possibly matching TRBD1 (5 bases). Per the germline V gene, CDR1 is MNHNS and CDR2 is SASEGT. There are 14 residues in the CDR3. Trimming took off 8 bases at V and 5 bases at J, with 16 bases between the two ends. The CDR3 spells CASGTSSRYQPQHF. The DNA for the CDR3 is TGTGCCAGCGGGACCTCATCTAGGTATCAGCCCCAGCATTTT.

V is TRBV24-1 and J is TRBJ2-2; 9 nucleotides line up with TRBD2. In germline, CDR1 is KGHDR, CDR2 SFDVKD. CDR3 length equals 17 residues. The V segment lost 3 bases and the J segment 5 bases; nucleotides outside the gene matches: 9. This CDR3 reads CATSDHMTSGITGELFF. The CDR3 coding sequence is TGTGCCACCAGTGATCATATGACTAGCGGAATAACCGGGGAGCTGTTTTTT.

This clonotype has a handful of counts. The V call is TRBV12-3 or TRBV12-4, the J call TRBJ2-3, with D maybe TRBD1 (6 bases). The germline V and J ends were trimmed by 5 bases and 0 bases, with 15 bases remaining between them. The CDR3 is 16 amino acids. The CDR3 bases are TGTGCCAGCAGTCTATCCGGGACAACTAGCACAGATACGCAGTATTTT. Translation: CASSLSGTTSTDTQYF.

This chain links TRBV5-6 with TRBJ1-2; D not resolved. The CDR3 is made up of 14 amino acids. The V and J ends lost 0 bases and 4 bases respectively, with 10 bases between them. Germline assignment: CDR1 SGHDT and CDR2 YYEEEE. The CDR3 here is CASSLGSIAYGYTF. For the CDR3, the DNA is TGTGCCAGCAGCTTGGGGTCAATAGCCTATGGCTACACCTTC.

V is TRBV29-1 and J is TRBJ2-1, with 9 bases aligning to TRBD2. With V trimmed by 7 bases and J by 4 bases, 8 bases remained unmatched. The CDR3 is 14 amino acids. The germline V gene has CDR1 SQVTM and CDR2 ANQGSEA. CDR3 amino acids: CSDSTSGSYNEQFF. The CDR3 DNA reads as TGCAGCGATTCTACTAGCGGGTCTTACAATGAGCAGTTCTTC.

This clonotype was seen at least ten times. The chain uses TRBV20-1 and TRBJ1-1; perhaps TRBD1 as D (6 bases). Germline CDR1 DFQATT, CDR2 SNEGSKA (reference sequence). V was shortened by 3 bases and J by 4 bases, with 21 bases between the two germline ends. CDR3 length equals 16 residues. CDR3 region: CSASAPLGGRATEAFF. The CDR3, as DNA: TGCAGTGCTAGCGCGCCTCTAGGGGGACGGGCCACTGAAGCTTTCTTT.

This clonotype was seen a handful of times. The genes are TRBV5-4 and TRBJ2-2; TRBD2 agrees at 7 bases. Germline V gene sequence: CDR1 SGHNT, CDR2 YYREEE (reference sequence). V was clipped by 2 bases and J by 6 bases; unmatched bases: 7. The CDR3 covers 15 residues. The CDR3 protein is CASSFSGGRAGELFF. CDR3 nucleotides: TGTGCCAGCAGCTTTTCTGGCGGGAGAGCCGGGGAGCTGTTTTTT.

V usage is TRBV27 and J usage is TRBJ2-7; D not certain. V was cut by 0 bases and J by 0 bases, with 9 bases left in between. The germline V gene encodes CDR1 MNHEY and CDR2 SMNVEV (reference sequence). CDR3 length: 15 residues. The CDR3 protein is CASSLSASTSYEQYF. The CDR3 DNA sequence: TGTGCCAGCAGTTTATCAGCATCAACCTCCTACGAGCAGTACTTC.

This clonotype was observed a handful of times. In nucleotides, the CDR3 is TGTGCCACCAGCAGAGGATTATCGGGACAGAAAAACTATGGCTACACCTTC. It encodes CATSRGLSGQKNYGYTF. The chain joins TRBV15 to TRBJ1-2, with 7 nucleotides matching TRBD1. The V and J ends lost 1 base and 2 bases, in that order; junction bases with no gene match: 10. The CDR3 has 17 residues. Germline V CDR1 and CDR2: LNHNV, YYDKDF (reference sequence).

Only a few counts were recorded for this clonotype. The chain's CDR3 is CASSLFRAHEQYF. The CDR3 region has the DNA TGTGCCAGCAGCTTATTTAGGGCCCACGAGCAGTACTTC. The chain has TRBV7-6 and TRBJ2-7; D remains ambiguous. The CDR3 contains 13 residues. The ends were cut back, 2 bases at V and 5 bases at J, with 10 bases in the middle. The germline V gene has CDR1 SGHVS and CDR2 FNYEAQ. Looking up the rest from reference TRBV7-6 and TRBJ2-7 gives the full variable domain: GAGVSQSPRYKVTKRGQDVALRCDPISGHVSLYWYRQALGQGPEFLTYFNYEAQQDKSGLPNDRFSAERPEGSISTLTIQRTEQRDSAMYRCASSLFRAHEQYFGPGTRLTVT.

There are many counts of this clonotype. The chain couples TRBV7-2 to TRBJ2-1, with a weak D call TRBD2 (5 bases). This CDR3 has 13 residues. The V end lost 3 bases, the J end lost 9 bases, and 12 bases lay between the germline ends. Germline V gives CDR1 SGHTA, CDR2 FQGNSA. CDR3 in DNA: TGTGCCAGCAGCTTCCTGGAGGAGACTGAGCAGTTCTTC. It codes for CASSFLEETEQFF. Full variable domain (outside the CDR3, taken from reference TRBV7-2 and TRBJ2-1): GAGVSQSPSNKVTEKGKDVELRCDPISGHTALYWYRQSLGQGLEFLIYFQGNSAPDKSGLPSDRFSAERTGGSVSTLTIQRTQQEDSAVYLCASSFLEETEQFFGPGTRLTVL.

This clonotype was seen repeatedly, ten times or more. The gene calls are TRBV6-5 and TRBJ2-7, with 12 bases aligning to TRBD2. The CDR3 is 17 residues long. Germline-derived CDR1 and CDR2 are MNHEY and SVGAGI. V lost 0 bases to trimming and J lost 7 bases; unmatched junction nucleotides: 10. The CDR3: CASSYSTRLAGVLEQYF. The CDR3, as DNA: TGTGCCAGCAGTTACTCGACCAGACTAGCGGGAGTGTTGGAGCAGTACTTC.

Only a few counts were recorded for this clonotype. The chain joins TRBV30 to TRBJ1-5; 9 bases are a match to TRBD1. CDR3 length: 18 residues. V shed 2 bases, J shed 0 bases, and the junction held 11 bases outside the gene matches. Germline lookup yields CDR1 GTSNPN and CDR2 SVGIG (reference sequence). The CDR3 spells CAWSTDRGLHHSNQPQHF. CDR3 DNA sequence: TGTGCCTGGAGTACGGACAGGGGCCTCCATCATAGCAATCAGCCCCAGCATTTT.